The TCR beta chain under discussion was sequenced for a study of TIL therapy for anti-PD-1-resistant metastatic lung cancer. Points from the study as a whole: Many TIL product clones were absent from baseline tumor, suggesting clonal contraction.

The immunoSEQ assay was v3. Sequencing depth was around 2 million read pairs for survey level, roughly 4.5-6 million for deep. The table came from immunoSEQ multiplex PCR; TCRdb's copy has only in-frame clones and leaves some out. The sample includes 50,000 to 60,000 clones, 60% to 85% of them seen just once. Worth noting for this clone: Its antigen is unidentified.

V lost 4 bases to trimming and J lost 1 base, with 4 bases between them. The CDR3 loop spans 12 amino acids. Germline assignment: CDR1 SNHLY and CDR2 FYNNEI. Time point noted: pre-treatment sample, taken before nivolumab and TIL therapy. Tumor tissue came from excised metastases, mostly pleural nodules or supraclavicular lymph nodes. Tumor harvest preceded PD-1/PD-L1 blockade, followed by nivolumab treatment. The chain employs TRBV2 and TRBJ1-2; the D is unclear. The source material was tumor tissue, sampled at baseline. The receptor was isolated from a person between 25 and 80 years old with non-small cell lung cancer. In DNA form, the CDR3 reads TGTGCCAGCAGTGGGATTAACTATGGCTACACCTTC. This translates into CASSGINYGYTF.